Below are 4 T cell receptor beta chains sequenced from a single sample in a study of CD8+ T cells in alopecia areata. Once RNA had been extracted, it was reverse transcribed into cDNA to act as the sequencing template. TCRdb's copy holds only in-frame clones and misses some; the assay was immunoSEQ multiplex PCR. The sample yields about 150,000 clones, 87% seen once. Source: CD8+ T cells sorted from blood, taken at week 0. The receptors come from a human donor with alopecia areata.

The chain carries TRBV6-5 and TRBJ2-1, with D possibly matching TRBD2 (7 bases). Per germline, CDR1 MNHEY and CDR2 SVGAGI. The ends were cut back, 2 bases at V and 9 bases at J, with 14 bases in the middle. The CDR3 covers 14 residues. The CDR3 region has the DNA TGTGCCAGCAGTTACGGTGCGGGGGCAAGTGAGCAGTTCTTC. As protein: CASSYGAGASEQFF.

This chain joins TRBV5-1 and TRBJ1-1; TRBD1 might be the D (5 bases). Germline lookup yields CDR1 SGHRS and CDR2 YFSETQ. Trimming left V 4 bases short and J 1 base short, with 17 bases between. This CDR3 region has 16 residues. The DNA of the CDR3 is TGCGCCAGCAGCCCGGGCCGAGGGGCCACGAACACTGAAGCTTTCTTT. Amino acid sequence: CASSPGRGATNTEAFF.

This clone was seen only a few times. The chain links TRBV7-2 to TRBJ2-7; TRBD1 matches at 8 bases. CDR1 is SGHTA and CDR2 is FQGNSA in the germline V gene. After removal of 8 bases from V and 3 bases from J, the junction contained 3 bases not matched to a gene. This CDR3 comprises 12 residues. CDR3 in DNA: TGTGCCAGCCAGGACAGGGACTACGAGCAGTACTTC. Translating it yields CASQDRDYEQYF.

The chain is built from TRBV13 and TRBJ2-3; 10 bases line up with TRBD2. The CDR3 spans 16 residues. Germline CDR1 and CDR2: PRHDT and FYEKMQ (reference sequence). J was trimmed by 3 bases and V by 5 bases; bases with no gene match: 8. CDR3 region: CASSLSAGGPTDTQYF. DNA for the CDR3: TGTGCCAGCAGCCTCTCAGCGGGGGGGCCGACAGATACGCAGTATTTT.